This is a list of T cell receptor beta chains from one sample in a study of T cells in tuberculosis. Here immunoSEQ multiplex PCR was the method, and the copy in TCRdb shows in-frame clones only, minus some. There are about 54,000 clones in the sample; 88% occur only once, and roughly a fifth lies in the top ten. The sample was CD1b-GMM tetramer-negative cells sorted from PBMCs. The receptors here all came from an adult woman with latent tuberculosis. Each CDR3 is given with its conserved first and last residue.

v_call	cdr3_length	j_call	cdr3_aa
TRBV7-2	18	TRBJ2-1	CASSLRLSSGSRYNEQFF
TRBV4-3	15	TRBJ2-7	CASSQDQGGSYEQYF
TRBV5-1	16	TRBJ2-3	CASSLEPSGGSDTQYF
TRBV6-5	14	TRBJ1-4	CASSYGAGYEKLFF
TRBV6-6	14	TRBJ1-1	CASSPTGGNTEAFF
TRBV2	16	TRBJ2-7	CASKSLAGGLSYEQYF
TRBV7-2	17	TRBJ2-7	CASSFGAGGPGLAEQYF
TRBV7-2	17	TRBJ2-1	CASSKISGDGSYNEQFF
TRBV7-3	13	TRBJ2-5	CASSLFPRETQYF
TRBV15	16	TRBJ1-6	CATSKDQGFYNSPLHF
TRBV11-2	13	TRBJ2-7	CASSLGHGYEQYF
TRBV30	14	TRBJ1-5	CAWASGTGVQPQHF
TRBV10-3	17	-	CAISESMEYSPLYEQYF
TRBV9	16	TRBJ1-4	CASSARTGTETEKLFF
TRBV19	14	TRBJ2-1	CATGGGAAFDEQFF
TRBV12-5	13	TRBJ2-1	CASGQNSYNEQFF
TRBV4-2	18	TRBJ2-2	CASSQGALAGWNTGELFF
TRBV11-3	11	TRBJ2-7	CASSLALEQYF
TRBV2	11	TRBJ1-2	CASSEALTSTF
TRBV5-4	15	TRBJ1-6	CASSLAAGVNSPLHF
TRBV21-1	15	TRBJ1-1	CASSHGRGMGTEAFF
TRBV5-1	15	-	CASNGGGTGGYEQYF
TRBV12-5	15	TRBJ2-6	CASRDTISGANVLTF
TRBV19	23	TRBJ2-1	CASSIGGGRRSGTSGRAYNEQFF
TRBV27	18	TRBJ2-6	CASSLSLPLFSGANVLTF
TRBV5-6	14	TRBJ2-3	CASSRVRSTDTQYF
TRBV9	15	TRBJ2-7	CASSVGVADSYEQYF
TRBV5-6	14	TRBJ1-6	CASSLQQNNSPLHF
TRBV29-1	16	TRBJ2-7	CSVEERIGTNSYEQYF
TRBV27	16	TRBJ1-6	CASSLRPHRENSPLHF
TRBV2	15	TRBJ2-5	CASSGASGGRETQYF
TRBV21-1	16	TRBJ2-1	CASSPHSDRPRDEQFF
TRBV7-9	16	TRBJ2-7	CASSHVGLAGAYEQYF
TRBV30	11	TRBJ1-2	CAWSLTGGYTF
TRBV28	14	TRBJ2-2	CASRPAGGTGELFF
TRBV9	15	TRBJ2-7	CASSATSGASYEQYF
TRBV19	13	TRBJ1-5	CASRIYSNQPQHF
TRBV5-1	16	TRBJ1-1	CASSLVELQGNTEAFF
TRBV5-4	14	TRBJ2-2	CASSLAGTAAGLFF
TRBV4-1	16	TRBJ2-1	CASSQDGGGLRNEQFF
TRBV6-4	16	TRBJ2-2	CASSDRGTFNTGELFF
TRBV11-3	14	TRBJ2-2	CASSLAGGTGELFF
TRBV5-1	14	TRBJ1-1	CASSIRQGGTEAFF
TRBV6-4	15	TRBJ2-3	CASSDLAGGTDTQYF
TRBV14	14	TRBJ1-2	CASSHLQTGYGYTF
TRBV6-5	15	TRBJ2-3	CASSGVSGGPDTQYF
TRBV4-3	16	TRBJ2-7	CASSQGVGGPPSEQYF
TRBV27	16	TRBJ2-1	CASSSIPLGSPNEQFF
TRBV5-1	17	TRBJ1-1	CASSLLGVGQGYTEAFF
TRBV5-1	16	TRBJ2-1	CASSLLTSGSVGEQFF
TRBV6-6	15	TRBJ2-3	CASSFKRGWADTQYF
TRBV7-9	11	TRBJ1-1	CASSTPGEAFF
TRBV7-2	13	TRBJ2-1	CASRDRGHNEQFF
TRBV6-7	16	TRBJ1-5	CASNTIGDRGNQPQHF